The source of this T cell receptor (beta chain) is a study of T-cell reconstitution after alpha-beta-depleted transplantation in children. CDR3 length: 14 residues. CDR1 and CDR2 (germline): MNHEY, SMNVEV (reference sequence). Trimming cost V 6 bases and J 2 bases; bases outside gene matches: 6. Unique molecular identifiers tagged the TCRbeta library. One entry per CDR3 protein, called by TCRdb with MiXCR from the PCR reads. The sample records under 140,000 distinct CDR3 sequences, 10% to 13% being singletons. This clonotype was observed at least ten times. The sequencing used PBMCs from the stem cell graft donor, collected from the stem cell graft. The chain is built from TRBV27 and TRBJ2-7; TRBD1 matches 8 bases. This clonotype was obtained from a human donor who donated a stem cell graft to a child with acute lymphoblastic leukemia. The CDR3 DNA reads as TGTGCCAGCAGCCTACGGACAGGGCCCTACGAGCAGTACTTC. Amino acid sequence: CASSLRTGPYEQYF.